This T cell receptor (beta chain) was recovered during a study of vaccination effects on CD4 cells after COVID-19. As regards this clone: The antigen is unknown.

Points from the study as a whole: Recruitment yielded few convalescent patients, and the study had no early post-infection timepoints. Common cold coronavirus cross-reactivity was shown by only 1 of 255 vaccine-induced clones in healthy vaccinees.

ViraFEST expansion of antigen-specific CD4+ T cells with viral peptide pools preceded sequencing. Subsequent to a culture period of about ten days, CD4+ T cells were isolated. As their vaccination, participants received two doses of either BNT162b2 or mRNA-1273. Negative nucleocapsid antibody tests before and after vaccination confirmed no previous SARS-CoV-2 infection. Replacing half the medium with IL-2 medium was done on days 3 and 7. Only in-frame clones appear in the TCRdb table, and some are missing; sequencing was by immunoSEQ multiplex PCR. Seen here are around 81,000 clones, around four fifths observed once, and the top ten hold around 1.1%. The junction had 8 bases not matched to a gene; V was cut back by 6 bases and J by 0 bases. Germline loops: CDR1 SNHLY, CDR2 FYNNEI. The CDR3 totals 17 residues.

The gene calls are TRBV2 and TRBJ2-2; TRBD1 aligns across 9 bases. The receptor's source is a human donor who received a COVID-19 vaccine. The material sequenced was CD4+ T cells from PBMCs cultured with HCoV-OC43 spike peptides, taken after COVID-19 vaccination. Subset described: HCoV-OC43 spike overlapping peptide pool stimulation. CDR3 sequence (DNA): TGTGCCAGCAGGCGCCCCCGACAGGGGGCGAACACCGGGGAGCTGTTTTTT. Amino acids: CASRRPRQGANTGELFF. The full variable domain, rest sourced from reference TRBV2 and TRBJ2-2, is EPEVTQTPSHQVTQMGQEVILRCVPISNHLYFYWYRQILGQKVEFLVSFYNNEISEKSEIFDDQFSVERPDGSNFTLKIRSTKLEDSAMYFCASRRPRQGANTGELFFGEGSRLTVL.